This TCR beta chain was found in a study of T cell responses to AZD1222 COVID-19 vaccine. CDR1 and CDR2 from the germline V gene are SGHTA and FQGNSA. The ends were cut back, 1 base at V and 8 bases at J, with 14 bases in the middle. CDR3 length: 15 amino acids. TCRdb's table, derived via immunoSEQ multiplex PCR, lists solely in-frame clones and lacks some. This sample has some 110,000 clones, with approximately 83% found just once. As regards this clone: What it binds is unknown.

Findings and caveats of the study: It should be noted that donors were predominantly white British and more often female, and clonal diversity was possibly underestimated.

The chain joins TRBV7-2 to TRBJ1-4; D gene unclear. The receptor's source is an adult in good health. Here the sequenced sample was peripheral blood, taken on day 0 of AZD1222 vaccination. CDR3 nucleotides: TGTGCCAGCAGCTTAGTAGGGAGCCCCAGCGAAAAACTGTTTTTT. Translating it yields CASSLVGSPSEKLFF.